These 2 T cell receptor beta chains were all obtained from the same sample, sequenced in a study of cytomegalovirus exposure and HLA in healthy donors. PCR used 60 Vbeta primers and 13 Jbeta primers. Assay: immunoSEQ multiplex PCR; the TCRdb copy retains only in-frame clones and omits some. Of roughly 150,000 clones in the sample, approximately 80% were seen once. Sequenced input: PBMCs. The origin of the receptors is a woman between 40 and 50 years old in good health and CMV-seronegative.

This chain joins TRBV10-2 and TRBJ2-5; perhaps TRBD2 as D (5 bases). The CDR3 has 15 amino acids. The V gene's germline CDR1 is WSHSY and CDR2 SAAADI. V shed 4 bases and J shed 4 bases, with 16 bases lying between them. DNA of the CDR3: TGCGCCAGCAGTGGCCACTGGGTCCGGGGAGAGACCCAGTACTTC. Translation gives CASSGHWVRGETQYF.

This chain connects TRBV19 to TRBJ2-2; 13 bases match TRBD2. Losses at the gene ends were 4 bases for V and 6 bases for J; bases not matched to a gene: 2. CDR3 length equals 15 residues. Looked up from germline, CDR1 is LNHDA and CDR2 is SQIVND (reference sequence). The CDR3 reads CASSTGLAGAGELFF. In nucleotides, the CDR3 is TGTGCCAGTAGTACCGGACTAGCGGGGGCCGGGGAGCTGTTTTTT.